Below are 20 T cell receptor beta chains sequenced from a single sample in a study of cytomegalovirus exposure and HLA in healthy donors. The PCR contained 60 Vbeta and 13 Jbeta primers. The protocol was immunoSEQ multiplex PCR, while the TCRdb copy is restricted to in-frame clones and leaves out a portion. This sample contains roughly 51,000 clones. Sequencing was done on a sample of PBMCs. The receptors here all came from a woman aged 50 to 60 in good health and CMV-seropositive.

The chain couples TRBV28 to TRBJ1-5, with D unresolved. V was shortened by 3 bases and J by 0 bases, with 6 bases between the two germline ends. This CDR3 is 14 amino acids long. CDR1 and CDR2 from the germline V gene are MDHEN and SYDVKM. The CDR3 DNA sequence: TGTGCCAGCAGTTTTGCGGCTAGCAATCAGCCCCAGCATTTT. This encodes CASSFAASNQPQHF.

The chain is built from TRBV2 and TRBJ1-6; perhaps TRBD1 as D (6 bases). Trimming removed 4 bases from V and 7 bases from J, with 11 bases in between. Germline V gene lookup returns CDR1 SNHLY and CDR2 FYNNEI. CDR3 length: 14 residues. The CDR3 region has the DNA TGTGCCAGCAGTGGATGGGACATCAATTCACCCCTCCACTTT. Protein sequence: CASSGWDINSPLHF. Variable domain in full (rest from reference TRBV2 and TRBJ1-6): EPEVTQTPSHQVTQMGQEVILRCVPISNHLYFYWYRQILGQKVEFLVSFYNNEISEKSEIFDDQFSVERPDGSNFTLKIRSTKLEDSAMYFCASSGWDINSPLHFGNGTRLTVT.

This sequence joins TRBV18 and TRBJ2-5, with 8 bases aligning to TRBD2. Looked up from germline, CDR1 is KGHSH and CDR2 is LQKENI. The V and J ends lost 3 bases and 5 bases, in that order; junction bases with no gene match: 5. The CDR3 totals 14 residues. CDR3 region: CASSPQREQETQYF. Written as DNA, the CDR3 is TGTGCCAGCTCACCGCAGCGGGAGCAGGAGACCCAGTACTTC.

The V call is TRBV12-5, the J call TRBJ2-1, with 11 bases fitting TRBD2. V lost 7 bases, J lost 6 bases, and 8 bases stayed unmatched. The CDR3 covers 15 residues. Per the germline V gene, CDR1 is LGHNT and CDR2 is FRNRAP. The CDR3 reads CASAIGTSGSNEQFF. In DNA form, the CDR3 reads TGTGCTAGTGCCATCGGGACTAGCGGCTCCAATGAGCAGTTCTTC.

V and J are TRBV5-4 and TRBJ1-1; D not certain. Looked up from germline, CDR1 is SGHNT and CDR2 is YYREEE (reference sequence). The CDR3 runs to 13 residues. With 2 bases removed from V and 1 base from J, the gap between germline ends came to 6 bases. The CDR3 sequence is CASSFTANTEAFF. In nucleotides, the CDR3 is TGTGCCAGCAGCTTCACTGCGAACACTGAAGCTTTCTTT. The variable domain in full, completed from reference TRBV5-4 and TRBJ1-1, reads ETGVTQSPTHLIKTRGQQVTLRCSSQSGHNTVSWYQQALGQGPQFIFQYYREEENGRGNFPPRFSGLQFPNYSSELNVNALELDDSALYLCASSFTANTEAFFGQGTRLTVV.

The rearrangement uses TRBV30 and TRBJ1-2; D is uncertain. This CDR3 is 14 amino acids long. Trimming stripped 2 bases from V and 8 bases from J, with 18 bases between. Looked up from germline, CDR1 is GTSNPN and CDR2 is SVGIG (reference sequence). The CDR3 spells CAWSSQGLVKGYTF. CDR3 coding DNA: TGTGCCTGGAGTTCTCAAGGACTGGTTAAGGGCTACACCTTC.

The V gene is TRBV6-5, the J gene TRBJ1-1; maybe TRBD1 (6 bases). Per germline, CDR1 MNHEY and CDR2 SVGAGI. Deletions cut 5 bases from V and 4 bases from J, with 14 bases between. The CDR3 spans 14 residues. CDR3 protein: CASSTYRVGTEAFF. Written as DNA, the CDR3 is TGTGCCAGCAGTACTTACAGGGTAGGCACTGAAGCTTTCTTT.

This chain links TRBV6-5 with TRBJ1-4; D perhaps matches TRBD1 (6 bases). The CDR3 is made up of 15 amino acids. V was shortened by 6 bases and J by 8 bases, with 19 bases between the two germline ends. Germline values: CDR1 MNHEY, CDR2 SVGAGI. CDR3 amino acids: CASSPRARGWEKLFF. The DNA of the CDR3 is TGTGCCAGCAGCCCCCGGGCCAGGGGTTGGGAAAAACTGTTTTTT.

The chain carries TRBV30 and TRBJ2-7, with D perhaps TRBD1 (6 bases). CDR3 size: 14 residues. Germline V gives CDR1 GTSNPN, CDR2 SVGIG (reference sequence). The germline V and J ends were trimmed by 3 bases and 2 bases, with 14 bases remaining between them. The CDR3 sequence is CAWSPGDGAYEQYF. The CDR3 bases are TGTGCCTGGAGCCCAGGGGACGGAGCCTACGAGCAGTACTTC.

The chain couples TRBV27 to TRBJ1-1; 7 bases agree with TRBD1. J lost 6 bases, V lost 4 bases, and 8 bases had no gene match. Germline loops: CDR1 MNHEY, CDR2 SMNVEV (reference sequence). This CDR3 has 14 residues. CDR3 loop: CASSYQTGSAEAFF. DNA for the CDR3: TGTGCCAGCAGTTACCAGACAGGGAGCGCTGAAGCTTTCTTT.

Turning to this clone: Different DNA sequences within this sample yield the same CDR3. The rearrangement links TRBV9 to TRBJ2-7; 12 nucleotides line up with TRBD1. The ends lost 0 bases at V and 5 bases at J; junction bases unmatched: 3. The CDR3 consists of 15 residues. Per germline, CDR1 SGDLS and CDR2 YYNGEE. The DNA of the CDR3 is TGTGCCAGCAGCGTAGCTTGGGACAGGGGGCACGAGCAGTACTTC. It yields the protein CASSVAWDRGHEQYF.

The genes are TRBV13 and TRBJ1-1; unclear D gene. With 1 base removed from V and 0 bases from J, the gap between germline ends came to 12 bases. Germline V gene lookup returns CDR1 PRHDT and CDR2 FYEKMQ (reference sequence). The CDR3 covers 16 residues. CDR3 DNA sequence: TGTGCCAGCAGCTTAGCGCTTGGCCAGTTGAACACTGAAGCTTTCTTT. This sequence encodes CASSLALGQLNTEAFF.

V and J are TRBV5-5 and TRBJ2-2, with D possibly matching TRBD1 (5 bases). CDR3 length: 16 residues. The germline V and J ends were trimmed by 2 bases and 4 bases, with 15 bases remaining between them. The germline V gene has CDR1 SGHKS and CDR2 YYEKEE (reference sequence). The CDR3, as DNA: TGTGCCAGCAGCTTTGGACACGGATATAGCACCGGGGAGCTGTTTTTT. Protein: CASSFGHGYSTGELFF. The full variable domain, completed using reference TRBV5-5 and TRBJ2-2, is DAGVTQSPTHLIKTRGQQVTLRCSPISGHKSVSWYQQVLGQGPQFIFQYYEKEERGRGNFPDRFSARQFPNYSSELNVNALLLGDSALYLCASSFGHGYSTGELFFGEGSRLTVL.

The V and J genes are TRBV19 and TRBJ1-5; TRBD1 might be the D (5 bases). Germline loops: CDR1 LNHDA, CDR2 SQIVND (reference sequence). Between the trimmed V and J ends, which lost 4 bases and 6 bases, there was a span of 10 bases. CDR3 length equals 13 residues. CDR3 amino acids: CASSTQGGQPQHF. CDR3 coding DNA: TGTGCCAGTAGTACTCAGGGAGGTCAGCCCCAGCATTTT.

This chain joins TRBV5-1 and TRBJ2-5; TRBD2 matches at 9 bases. This CDR3 is built from 15 residues. Germline V CDR1 and CDR2: SGHRS, YFSETQ. Trimming cost V 4 bases and J 11 bases; bases outside gene matches: 15. The CDR3 here is CASSIIAGVRKEQYF. In DNA form, the CDR3 reads TGCGCCAGCAGCATAATAGCGGGAGTAAGAAAAGAGCAGTACTTC. The whole variable domain, filled in from reference TRBV5-1 and TRBJ2-5, reads KAGVTQTPRYLIKTRGQQVTLSCSPISGHRSVSWYQQTPGQGLQFLFEYFSETQRNKGNFPGRFSGRQFSNSRSEMNVSTLELGDSALYLCASSIIAGVRKEQYFGPGTRLLVL.

Of note for this clone: A junction end diverges from the germline sequence, so it may reflect a read error. The CDR3 DNA is TGCGCCAACAGCTTGGCCCTAACGCTAGCGACAGATACGCAGTATTTT. Translating gives CANSLALTLATDTQYF. V and J are TRBV5-1 and TRBJ2-3, with D tentatively TRBD2 (6 bases). Germline assignment: CDR1 SGHRS and CDR2 YFSETQ. The CDR3 runs to 16 residues.

The chain couples TRBV29-1 to TRBJ1-2; a weak D match, TRBD1 (5 bases). The germline V and J ends were trimmed by 1 base and 8 bases, with 11 bases remaining between them. The CDR3 consists of 12 residues. From germline, CDR1 is SQVTM and CDR2 ANQGSEA. DNA for the CDR3: TGCAGCGTTGAAGCCGGGGGAGGGGGCTACACCTTC. As protein: CSVEAGGGGYTF.

The gene calls are TRBV5-1 and TRBJ2-2; a possible D gene is TRBD2 (6 bases). This CDR3 is built from 16 residues. V was shortened by 0 bases and J by 5 bases, with 14 bases between the two germline ends. CDR1 is SGHRS and CDR2 is YFSETQ in the germline V gene. The chain's CDR3 is CASSLDWGTLTGELFF. CDR3 DNA sequence: TGCGCCAGCAGCTTGGACTGGGGGACTTTGACCGGGGAGCTGTTTTTT.

This sequence joins TRBV4-1 and TRBJ1-5; TRBD1 is a possible D gene (6 bases). Looked up from germline, CDR1 is MGHRA and CDR2 is YSYEKL. This CDR3 is 16 amino acids long. V dropped 6 bases and J dropped 0 bases, with 15 bases sitting between them. This CDR3 reads CASSLQGGFSNQPQHF. The DNA of the CDR3 is TGCGCCAGCAGTCTACAGGGCGGATTTAGCAATCAGCCCCAGCATTTT.

The chain uses TRBV15 and TRBJ2-5, with D maybe TRBD2 (6 bases). The CDR3 runs 13 residues. Trimming stripped 5 bases from V and 3 bases from J, with 10 bases between. The germline gives CDR1 LNHNV, CDR2 YYDKDF (reference sequence). CDR3 sequence reads: CATSDGGKETQYF. The CDR3 bases are TGTGCCACCAGCGACGGCGGGAAAGAGACCCAGTACTTC. Drawing the rest from reference TRBV15 and TRBJ2-5, the complete variable domain is DAMVIQNPRYQVTQFGKPVTLSCSQTLNHNVMYWYQQKSSQAPKLLFHYYDKDFNNEADTPDNFQSRRPNTSFCFLDIRSPGLGDTAMYLCATSDGGKETQYFGPGTRLLVL.